This TCR beta chain emerged from a study of molecular identifiers for immune sequencing clone quantification. Study-wide results and caveats: Detectable among approximately 1 million naive cells, according to reports, was Jurkat TCR RNA spiked in from one cell. Under 1% of molecules in naive cells, but over 98% of effector molecules, belonged to clones above 20 RNA copies.

CDR1 SGHNT and CDR2 YYREEE come from the germline V gene (reference sequence). This CDR3 is 13 amino acids long. V lost 2 bases, J lost 6 bases, and 10 bases lay in between. In its sample, this clonotype was seen a few times. Its antigen is undetermined. TCRdb independently ran MiXCR on the PCR reads; one entry per CDR3 protein. Among around 470,000 distinct CDR3 sequences, 25% were seen once, and the ten largest hold around 0.8%. Sorted inputs of about 19,000 to 1,100,000 cells, with 10%, 30% or 50% RNA, yielded naive CD8 libraries. The sequencing input was naive CD8+ T cells from blood, with Jurkat cell RNA spiked in. The subset denotes: FACS-sorted CD8+CD4-CCR7+CD45RA+ naive T cells. The chain combines TRBV5-4 with TRBJ2-3; D assignment may be TRBD1 or TRBD2 (5 bases each). The sequence derives from a human donor in good health. Some libraries in this study had Jurkat cell RNA spiked in. The chain's CDR3 is CASSFGARDTQYF. The CDR3 DNA sequence: TGTGCCAGCAGCTTCGGGGCCAGGGATACGCAGTATTTT.